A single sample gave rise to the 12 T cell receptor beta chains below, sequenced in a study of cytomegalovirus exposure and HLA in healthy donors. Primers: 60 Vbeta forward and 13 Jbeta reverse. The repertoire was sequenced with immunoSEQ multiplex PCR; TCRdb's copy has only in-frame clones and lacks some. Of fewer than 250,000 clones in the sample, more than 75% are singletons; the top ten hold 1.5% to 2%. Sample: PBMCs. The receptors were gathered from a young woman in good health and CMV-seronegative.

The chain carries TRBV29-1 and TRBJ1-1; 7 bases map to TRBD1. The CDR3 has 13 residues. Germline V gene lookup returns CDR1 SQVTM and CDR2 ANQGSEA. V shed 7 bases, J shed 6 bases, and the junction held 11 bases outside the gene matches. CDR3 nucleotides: TGCAGCGCTCGACAGGGAACGGGGGCTGAAGCTTTCTTT. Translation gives CSARQGTGAEAFF. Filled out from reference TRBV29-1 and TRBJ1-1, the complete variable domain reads SAVISQKPSRDICQRGTSLTIQCQVDSQVTMMFWYRQQPGQSLTLIATANQGSEATYESGFVIDKFPISRPNLTFSTLTVSNMSPEDSSIYLCSARQGTGAEAFFGQGTRLTVV.

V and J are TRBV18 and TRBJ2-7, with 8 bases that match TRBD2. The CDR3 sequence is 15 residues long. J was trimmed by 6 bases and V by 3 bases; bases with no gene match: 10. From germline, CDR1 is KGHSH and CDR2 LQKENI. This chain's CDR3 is CASSPPGLEAPEQYF. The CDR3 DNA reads TGTGCCAGCTCACCCCCGGGACTAGAGGCCCCCGAGCAGTACTTC.

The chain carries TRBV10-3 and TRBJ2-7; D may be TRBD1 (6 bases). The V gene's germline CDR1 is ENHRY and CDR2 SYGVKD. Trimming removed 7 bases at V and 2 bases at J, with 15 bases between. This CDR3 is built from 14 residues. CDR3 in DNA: TGTGCCATCAAGAAGGACAGTCGACCCTACGAGCAGTACTTC. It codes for CAIKKDSRPYEQYF.

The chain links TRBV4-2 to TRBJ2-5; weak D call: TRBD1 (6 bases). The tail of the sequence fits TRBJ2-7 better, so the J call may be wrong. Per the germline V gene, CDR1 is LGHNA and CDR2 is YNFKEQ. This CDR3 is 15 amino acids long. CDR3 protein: CASTEGDTVSYEQYF. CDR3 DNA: TGTGCCAGCACCGAAGGGGACACGGTTTCCTACGAGCAGTACTTC.

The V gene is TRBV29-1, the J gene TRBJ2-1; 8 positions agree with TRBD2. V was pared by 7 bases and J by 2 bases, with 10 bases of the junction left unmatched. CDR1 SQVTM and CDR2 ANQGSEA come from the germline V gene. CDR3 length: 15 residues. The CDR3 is CSAGGLAGTYNEQFF. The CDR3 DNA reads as TGCAGCGCCGGGGGTCTAGCGGGTACCTACAATGAGCAGTTCTTC.

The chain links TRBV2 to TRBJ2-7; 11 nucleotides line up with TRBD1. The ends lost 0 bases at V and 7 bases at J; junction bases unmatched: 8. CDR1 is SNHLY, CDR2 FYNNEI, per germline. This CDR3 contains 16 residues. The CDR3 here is CASSEAGGTGGWEQYF. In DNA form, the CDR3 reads TGTGCCAGCAGTGAAGCAGGGGGGACAGGGGGGTGGGAGCAGTACTTC.

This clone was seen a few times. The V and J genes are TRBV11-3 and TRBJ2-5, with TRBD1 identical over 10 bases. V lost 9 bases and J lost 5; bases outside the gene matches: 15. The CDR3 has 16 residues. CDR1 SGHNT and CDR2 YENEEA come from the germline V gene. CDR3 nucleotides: TGTGCCAGTGGGGGAGAGGGACAGGGGTTTGTCGAGACCCAGTACTTC. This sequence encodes CASGGEGQGFVETQYF.

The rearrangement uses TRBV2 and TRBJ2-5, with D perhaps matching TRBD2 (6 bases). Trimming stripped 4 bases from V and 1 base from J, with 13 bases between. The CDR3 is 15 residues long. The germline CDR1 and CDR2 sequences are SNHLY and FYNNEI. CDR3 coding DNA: TGTGCCAGCAGTGGAGAGGTGGGGGGCCAAGAGACCCAGTACTTC. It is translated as CASSGEVGGQETQYF.

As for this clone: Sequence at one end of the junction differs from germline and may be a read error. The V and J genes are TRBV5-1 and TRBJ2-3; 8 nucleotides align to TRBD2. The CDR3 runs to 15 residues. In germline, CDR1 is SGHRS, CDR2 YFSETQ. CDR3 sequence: CASGLGAGETDTQYF. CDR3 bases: TGCGCCAGCGGCTTGGGAGCGGGAGAGACAGATACGCAGTATTTT.

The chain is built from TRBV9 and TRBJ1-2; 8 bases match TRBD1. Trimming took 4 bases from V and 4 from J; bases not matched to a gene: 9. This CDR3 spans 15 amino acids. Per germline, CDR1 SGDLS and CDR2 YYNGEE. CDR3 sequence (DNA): TGTGCCAGCAGCCCCCGGACAGGGCATCGCTATGGCTACACCTTC. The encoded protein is CASSPRTGHRYGYTF. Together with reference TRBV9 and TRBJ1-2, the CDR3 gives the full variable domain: DSGVTQTPKHLITATGQRVTLRCSPRSGDLSVYWYQQSLDQGLQFLIQYYNGEERAKGNILERFSAQQFPDLHSELNLSSLELGDSALYFCASSPRTGHRYGYTFGSGTRLTVV.

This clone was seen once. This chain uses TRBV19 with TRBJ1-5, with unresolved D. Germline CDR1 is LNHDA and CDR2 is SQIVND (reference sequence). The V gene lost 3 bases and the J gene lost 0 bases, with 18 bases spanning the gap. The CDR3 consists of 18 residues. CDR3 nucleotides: TGTGCCAGTAGTATCGGGATGGGCGGAGGCGTTAGCAATCAGCCCCAGCATTTT. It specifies CASSIGMGGGVSNQPQHF.

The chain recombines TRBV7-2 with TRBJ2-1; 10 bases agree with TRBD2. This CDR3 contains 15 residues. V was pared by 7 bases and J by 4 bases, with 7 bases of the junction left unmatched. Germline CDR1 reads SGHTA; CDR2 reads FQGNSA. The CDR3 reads CASILSGRGYNEQFF. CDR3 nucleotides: TGTGCCAGCATCCTCAGCGGGAGGGGGTACAATGAGCAGTTCTTC.